This T cell receptor (beta chain) was profiled in a study of blood T cell repertoires in COVID-19. Across the study: T cells, B-cell-depleted T cells, or PBMCs supplied cDNA or gDNA.

The CDR3 runs to 14 residues. CDR1 is SGHKS and CDR2 is YYEKEE in the germline V gene (reference sequence). V shed 6 bases, J shed 5 bases, and the junction held 8 bases outside the gene matches. Assay used: immunoSEQ multiplex PCR; TCRdb lists only in-frame clones, some missing. There are around 140,000 clones in the sample; roughly 80% occur only once, and approximately 3.5% lies in the top ten. V and J are TRBV5-5 and TRBJ2-1; 7 nucleotides match TRBD2. Sequenced input: peripheral blood. The sequence derives from a man aged 65 to 79 who had recovered from COVID-19. The CDR3 DNA reads TGTGCCAGCAAAGGACTAGATGGTAACAATGAGCAGTTCTTC. Residues: CASKGLDGNNEQFF.